This entry describes one T cell receptor beta chain. Its matching antigen is unknown. This entry is derived from a study of T cell repertoires in cytomegalovirus infection. Overall study context: TCR beta signatures that were public indicated CMV infection and matching HLA type.

Each CDR3 protein gets one entry after TCRdb re-called the reads with MiXCR. Of hundreds of thousands of distinct CDR3 sequences listed, roughly a third were seen once; the top ten hold about a sixth. Study-level points and caveats: Predominance within the ex vivo response was attributable to HLA-C-restricted CMV-specific TCR beta clonotypes. Identification of carriers of CMV plus the relevant HLA was achieved through cumulative public TCR beta family frequency.

The J segment lost 2 bases and the V segment lost 6 bases, leaving 19 bases of the junction unmatched. Germline CDR1 MDHEN, CDR2 SYDVKM. This CDR3 contains 20 residues. The sequences come from cultured PBMCs, collected from culture after CMV antigen stimulation. V is TRBV28 and J is TRBJ2-7; 13 nucleotides match TRBD2. The TCR was taken from a human donor in good health (CMV status not recorded). Some clones in this sample may be carry-over from other donors' samples. The CDR3 here is CASSGAFITETSGRAYEQYF. Here the CDR3 DNA reads TGTGCCAGCAGCGGAGCCTTTATAACAGAAACTAGCGGGAGGGCCTACGAGCAGTACTTC. The full variable domain, completed using reference TRBV28 and TRBJ2-7, is DVKVTQSSRYLVKRTGEKVFLECVQDMDHENMFWYRQDPGLGLRLIYFSYDVKMKEKGDIPEGYSVSREKKERFSLILESASTNQTSMYLCASSGAFITETSGRAYEQYFGPGTRLTVT.